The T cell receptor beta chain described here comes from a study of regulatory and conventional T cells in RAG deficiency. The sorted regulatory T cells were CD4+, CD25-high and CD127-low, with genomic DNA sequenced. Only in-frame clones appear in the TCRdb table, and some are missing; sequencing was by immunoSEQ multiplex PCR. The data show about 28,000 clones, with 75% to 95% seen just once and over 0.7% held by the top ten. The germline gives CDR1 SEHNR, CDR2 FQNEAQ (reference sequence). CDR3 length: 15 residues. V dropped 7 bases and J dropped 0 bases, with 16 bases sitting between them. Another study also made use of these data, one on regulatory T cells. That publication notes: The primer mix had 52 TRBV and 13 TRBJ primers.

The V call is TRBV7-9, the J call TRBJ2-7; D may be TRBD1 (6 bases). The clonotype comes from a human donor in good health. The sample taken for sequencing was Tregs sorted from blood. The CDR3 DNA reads TGTGCCAGCACCCGTACAGGGTCCCTCTCCTACGAGCAGTACTTC. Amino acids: CASTRTGSLSYEQYF.